The 3 T cell receptor beta chains below all came from one sample that was sequenced in a study of T cell responses to AZD1222 COVID-19 vaccine. The data were produced by immunoSEQ multiplex PCR, yet TCRdb's version contains in-frame clones alone and is incomplete. The sample contains about 140,000 clones, 80% to 95% of which appear only once. Sequenced material: peripheral blood, taken 28 days after the second AZD1222 dose. Every receptor here comes from an adult who received the AZD1222 COVID-19 vaccine.

J is TRBJ1-5 and V is TRBV27, with D perhaps TRBD1 (6 bases). Looked up from germline, CDR1 is MNHEY and CDR2 is SMNVEV (reference sequence). Trimming shortened V by 5 bases and J by 7 bases, and 18 bases separated the two germline ends. The CDR3 has 15 residues. CDR3 nucleotides: TGTGCCAGCAGTAAAGGATTAGGGGGTCTACAGCCCCAGCATTTT. It encodes CASSKGLGGLQPQHF.

This clone was observed once. The chain combines TRBV27 with TRBJ1-2; 7 bases map to TRBD1. Germline V gene data show CDR1 as MNHEY and CDR2 as SMNVEV (reference sequence). The trim removed 4 bases at V and 5 bases at J, leaving 7 bases unmatched. The CDR3 contains 14 residues. CDR3 amino acids: CASSSRTGEYGYTF. CDR3 nucleotide sequence: TGTGCCAGCAGTTCTAGGACAGGCGAGTATGGCTACACCTTC.

This chain connects TRBV20-1 to TRBJ2-6, with 13 bases fitting TRBD2. The CDR3 has 17 residues. With V trimmed by 3 bases and J by 3 bases, 5 bases remained unmatched. The germline CDR1 and CDR2 sequences are DFQATT and SNEGSKA (reference sequence). Written as DNA, the CDR3 is TGCAGTGCTAGTAGAGGACTAGCGGGGGTTGGGGCCAACGTCCTGACTTTC. Protein product: CSASRGLAGVGANVLTF.